This entry is about one T cell receptor beta chain. A TCRbeta library incorporating unique molecular identifiers was prepared. Via MiXCR, TCRdb re-called the PCR reads, giving one row per CDR3 protein. The data hold about 360,000 distinct CDR3 sequences, with approximately 12% observed a single time. This CDR3 is 15 amino acids long. V was shortened by 3 bases and J by 4 bases, with 17 bases between the two germline ends. The germline gives CDR1 DFQATT, CDR2 SNEGSKA (reference sequence). These data belong to a study of T-cell reconstitution after alpha-beta-depleted transplantation in children. This chain uses TRBV20-1 with TRBJ2-3; the D is unclear. The material sequenced was PBMCs, taken from the stem cell graft. The clonotype was recovered from a human donor who donated a stem cell graft to a child with Fanconi anemia. The CDR3 region has the DNA TGCAGTGCTAGCACCTCCACGGCCGGGCCAGATACGCAGTATTTT. This sequence encodes CSASTSTAGPDTQYF.